What follows are 18 T cell receptor beta chains derived from one specimen sequenced in a study of identical twins. TCRdb re-derived calls from the 5' RACE reads in MiXCR, one entry per CDR3 protein. There are 570,000 or so distinct CDR3 sequences in the sample; 9.5% to 10% occur only once, and 3% lies in the top ten. These records were also assigned to another study, of yellow fever vaccine responses in identical twins.

Sequencing used PBMCs. The origin of the receptors is a woman aged 18-35 years in good health.

This chain connects TRBV7-2 to TRBJ2-1, with 7 bases fitting TRBD1. V lost 8 bases and J lost 12; bases outside the gene matches: 10. The CDR3 is 12 residues long. The germline CDR1 and CDR2 sequences are SGHTA and FQGNSA. As DNA, the CDR3 is TGTGCCAGCGCACAGGGGCGTCTTGCGCAGTTCTTC. It codes for CASAQGRLAQFF.

This chain uses TRBV4-1 with TRBJ2-7; D may correspond to TRBD1 or TRBD2 (5 bases each). Trimming left V 0 bases short and J 7 bases short, with 19 bases between. This CDR3 has 16 amino acids. Per germline, CDR1 MGHRA and CDR2 YSYEKL. CDR3 amino acids: CASSQEPTYGAEEQYF. The CDR3 coding sequence is TGCGCCAGCAGCCAAGAGCCGACCTACGGGGCCGAAGAGCAGTACTTC.

The rearrangement links TRBV29-1 to TRBJ2-7; 10 nucleotides agree with TRBD2. The CDR3 consists of 14 residues. The V and J ends lost 6 bases and 2 bases, in that order; junction bases with no gene match: 7. Germline values: CDR1 SQVTM, CDR2 ANQGSEA. DNA of the CDR3: TGCAGCGTGGCGCTAGCGGGAGAGCCCTACGAGCAGTACTTC. Protein: CSVALAGEPYEQYF.

There are many counts of this clonotype. This rearrangement joins TRBV7-9 to TRBJ2-1; 9 nucleotides match TRBD1. CDR1 and CDR2 (germline): SEHNR, FQNEAQ (reference sequence). Trimming took 2 bases from V and 4 from J; bases not matched to a gene: 3. This CDR3 region has 15 residues. The CDR3 nucleotides read TGTGCCAGCAGCTTATACGGACAGGGGTACAATGAGCAGTTCTTC. Translated, it gives CASSLYGQGYNEQFF.

This clonotype appeared many times. The J gene is TRBJ2-1, the V gene TRBV28, with TRBD1 matching over 7 bases. This CDR3 is built from 14 residues. Germline-derived CDR1 and CDR2 are MDHEN and SYDVKM. V was clipped by 6 bases and J by 2 bases; unmatched bases: 4. DNA of the CDR3: TGTGCCAGCAGAGACAGGGCTACCTACAATGAGCAGTTCTTC. Its translation is CASRDRATYNEQFF. Filled out from reference TRBV28 and TRBJ2-1, the complete variable domain reads DVKVTQSSRYLVKRTGEKVFLECVQDMDHENMFWYRQDPGLGLRLIYFSYDVKMKEKGDIPEGYSVSREKKERFSLILESASTNQTSMYLCASRDRATYNEQFFGPGTRLTVL.

This clonotype showed up just a few times. The chain couples TRBV2 to TRBJ2-2; 14 bases match TRBD2. Trimming at V came to 10 bases and at J to 5 bases, leaving 6 bases not matched to a gene. The CDR3 is 15 amino acids. Germline V gene sequence: CDR1 SNHLY, CDR2 FYNNEI. The CDR3 DNA reads TGTGCCATCAGACTAGCGGGAGGGGATACCGGGGAGCTGTTTTTT. Encoded protein: CAIRLAGGDTGELFF. Full variable domain (missing parts from reference TRBV2 and TRBJ2-2): EPEVTQTPSHQVTQMGQEVILRCVPISNHLYFYWYRQILGQKVEFLVSFYNNEISEKSEIFDDQFSVERPDGSNFTLKIRSTKLEDSAMYFCAIRLAGGDTGELFFGEGSRLTVL.

This clonotype has more than one count but fewer than ten. The gene calls are TRBV11-2 and TRBJ2-1; 11 nucleotides align to TRBD2. The CDR3 length is 15 residues. The V gene's germline CDR1 is SGHAT and CDR2 FQNNGV. V shed 7 bases, J shed 6 bases, and the junction held 8 bases outside the gene matches. The DNA for the CDR3 is TGTGCCAGCACCCAACGACTAGCGGGGTCCAATGAGCAGTTCTTC. It codes for CASTQRLAGSNEQFF.

The table lists this clonotype with a few counts. The chain uses TRBV12-3 or TRBV12-4 and TRBJ2-3; TRBD2 aligns across 15 bases. The CDR3 is 17 residues long. J was trimmed by 5 bases and V by 3 bases; bases with no gene match: 6. The CDR3 here is CASSFSPGLAGGDTQYF. CDR3 bases: TGTGCCAGCAGTTTTTCCCCGGGACTAGCGGGGGGAGATACGCAGTATTTT.

Many counts were recorded for this clonotype. The chain joins TRBV7-9 to TRBJ1-1; D might be TRBD1 (5 bases). The CDR3 has 14 residues. Trimming cost V 5 bases and J 4 bases, with 14 bases left between them. Germline CDR1 and CDR2: SEHNR and FQNEAQ (reference sequence). CDR3: CASSNPGTATEAFF. The CDR3 DNA follows: TGTGCCAGCAGCAACCCGGGGACCGCCACTGAAGCTTTCTTT.

The J gene is TRBJ1-1, the V gene TRBV9; possibly TRBD1 for D (5 bases). The CDR3 spans 14 residues. Germline CDR1 reads SGDLS; CDR2 reads YYNGEE. The V gene lost 0 bases and the J gene lost 3 bases, with 9 bases spanning the gap. DNA for the CDR3: TGTGCCAGCAGCGTAGGAGGGGCGGACACTGAAGCTTTCTTT. Amino acids: CASSVGGADTEAFF.

J is TRBJ2-3 and V is TRBV7-8; the D is unclear. The CDR3 has 15 residues. Germline V gives CDR1 SGHVS, CDR2 FQNEAQ. The germline V and J ends were trimmed by 3 bases and 3 bases, with 13 bases remaining between them. CDR3 amino acids: CASSFDGLPTDTQYF. The CDR3 nucleotides are TGTGCCAGCAGCTTCGATGGGCTACCAACAGATACGCAGTATTTT.

Regarding this clonotype: A much larger clone lies one base from this, so it may be a read error. The chain carries TRBV11-2 and TRBJ2-7; weak D call: TRBD1 (5 bases). Trimming took 4 bases from V and 6 from J, leaving 16 bases between them. The CDR3 length is 14 residues. Germline V gene data show CDR1 as SGHAT and CDR2 as FQNNGV. CDR3 nucleotide sequence: TGTGCCAGCAGCTACTCTAGGGGCTGGGGCGAGCAGTACTTC. Protein sequence: CASSYSRGWGEQYF.

This chain connects TRBV6-2 or TRBV6-3 to TRBJ2-1, with D possibly being TRBD1 (5 bases). Germline CDR1 reads MNHEY; CDR2 reads SVGEGT. CDR3 length: 16 amino acids. V lost 6 bases to trimming and J lost 7 bases, with 22 bases between them. CDR3 sequence reads: CASSRAVGTGGNEQFF. For the CDR3, the DNA is TGTGCCAGCAGCCGGGCGGTAGGTACAGGTGGGAATGAGCAGTTCTTC.

This clonotype was detected ten times or more. CDR3 nucleotides: TGTGCCAGCAGCGTAGCTTATGGTGGGGTTAACTACAATGAGCAGTTCTTC. It yields the protein CASSVAYGGVNYNEQFF. The chain is built from TRBV9 and TRBJ2-1; D ambiguous. The CDR3 length is 17 residues. Germline V gene lookup returns CDR1 SGDLS and CDR2 YYNGEE. V shed 0 bases and J shed 3 bases, with 16 bases lying between them.

About this clonotype itself: A single base separates this from a much larger clone, so it may be a read error. The chain recombines TRBV29-1 with TRBJ2-1; either TRBD1 or TRBD2 may supply D (5 bases each). CDR1 and CDR2 (germline): SQVTM, ANQGSEA. The CDR3 is 13 residues long. The CDR3 coding sequence is TGCAGCGCACCGGGACGGATCTACAATGAGCGGTTCTTC. Its protein is CSAPGRIYNERFF.

This clonotype came up a few times. The chain has TRBV6-5 and TRBJ2-3; D is possibly TRBD2 (6 bases). CDR3 size: 15 residues. Trimming removed 2 bases from V and 1 base from J, with 10 bases in between. Per germline, CDR1 MNHEY and CDR2 SVGAGI. CDR3 nucleotide sequence: TGTGCCAGCAGTTACCCCCCGGGGGGCACAGATACGCAGTATTTT. Translation gives CASSYPPGGTDTQYF.

This clonotype has more than one count but fewer than ten. The genes are TRBV29-1 and TRBJ2-5; TRBD1 aligns across 7 bases. The CDR3 is made up of 12 amino acids. Per germline, CDR1 SQVTM and CDR2 ANQGSEA. The V gene end was trimmed by 8 bases and the J gene end by 4 bases; junction bases not matched to a gene: 7. This CDR3 reads CSTSDRRETQYF. The CDR3, as DNA: TGCAGCACCTCGGACAGGAGAGAGACCCAGTACTTC.

V and J are TRBV7-2 and TRBJ2-7; D is ambiguous. Germline V gene sequence: CDR1 SGHTA, CDR2 FQGNSA. CDR3 length: 14 amino acids. V lost 5 bases to trimming and J lost 5 bases, with 16 bases between them. The DNA of the CDR3 is TGTGCCAGCAGCCCTCTACCGACTGTCGACGAGCAGTACTTC. This sequence encodes CASSPLPTVDEQYF.